This section outlines one T cell receptor beta chain sequence together with its context. Per the study methods: Nucleated cell number was recorded as an estimate derived from reference gene primer amplification. TCRdb keeps only in-frame clones here, not all; method: immunoSEQ multiplex PCR. V and J calls and clone size follow that table, whereas D and trimming were derived from the DNA. The table lists 200,000 to 300,000 clones, over 75% of them singletons, with 2% to 2.5% in the top ten. The CDR3 is made up of 14 amino acids. From germline, CDR1 is MDHEN and CDR2 SYDVKM. The V gene end was trimmed by 6 bases and the J gene end by 7 bases; junction bases not matched to a gene: 7. The data were obtained in a study of blood T cell repertoires in COVID-19.

This chain uses TRBV28 with TRBJ2-1; 9 bases match TRBD2. The sequence was collected from a woman between 50 and 59 years old with acute or convalescent COVID-19. The material sequenced was peripheral blood. This CDR3 reads CASRLAGVGNEQFF. The CDR3 DNA follows: TGTGCCAGCAGATTAGCGGGAGTTGGGAATGAGCAGTTCTTC.